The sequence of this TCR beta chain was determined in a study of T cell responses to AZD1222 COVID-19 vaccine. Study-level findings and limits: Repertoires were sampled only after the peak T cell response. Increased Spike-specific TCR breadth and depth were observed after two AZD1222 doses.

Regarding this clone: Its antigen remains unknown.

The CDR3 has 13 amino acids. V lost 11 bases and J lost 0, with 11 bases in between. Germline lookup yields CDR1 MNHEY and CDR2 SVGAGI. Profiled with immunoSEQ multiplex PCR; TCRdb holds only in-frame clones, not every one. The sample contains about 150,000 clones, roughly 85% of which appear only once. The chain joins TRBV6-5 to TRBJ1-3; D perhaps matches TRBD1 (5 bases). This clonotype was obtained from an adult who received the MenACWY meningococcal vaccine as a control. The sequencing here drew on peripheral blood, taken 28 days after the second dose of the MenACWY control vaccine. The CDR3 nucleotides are TGTGCCGCCGAGGGGTTCTCTGGAAACACCATATATTTT. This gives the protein CAAEGFSGNTIYF.